These T cell receptor beta chains were read from a single sample in a study of cytomegalovirus exposure and HLA in healthy donors. TCRdb keeps only in-frame clones here, not all; method: immunoSEQ multiplex PCR. This repertoire shows 150,000 to 200,000 clones, around 80% found once; its top ten account for about 4.4%. The sequencing input was PBMCs. These receptors came from a woman in her twenties or thirties in good health and CMV-seropositive. The CDR3 runs from the conserved cysteine through the conserved F or W. D genes are given only for firm matches. The size of a clone is reported for some rows only, either as once, few or many, or as a class for expanded clones.

d_gene: TRBD1; abundance: NA; v_gene: TRBV19; j_gene: TRBJ1-4; CDR3nt: TGTGCCAGTACGGACAGGGATGAAAAACTGTTTTTT; CDR3aa: CASTDRDEKLFF
d_gene: TRBD1; abundance: NA; v_gene: TRBV9; j_gene: TRBJ2-7; CDR3nt: TGTGCCAGCAGCGCTACAGGGGGCGAGATCGACGAGCAGTACTTC; CDR3aa: CASSATGGEIDEQYF
d_gene: NA; abundance: NA; v_gene: TRBV7-9; j_gene: TRBJ1-1; CDR3nt: TGTGCCAGCAGCCCAGGACTCTGGGCTGAAGCTTTCTTT; CDR3aa: CASSPGLWAEAFF
d_gene: TRBD2; abundance: NA; v_gene: TRBV7-9; j_gene: TRBJ2-5; CDR3nt: TGTGCCAGCGGGGGACTAGCGGGAGAGGAGACCCAGTACTTC; CDR3aa: CASGGLAGEETQYF
d_gene: NA; abundance: NA; v_gene: TRBV4-2; j_gene: TRBJ2-3; CDR3nt: TGTGCCAGCAGCCAACGCGGGGAGACAGATACGCAGTATTTT; CDR3aa: CASSQRGETDTQYF
d_gene: TRBD1; abundance: NA; v_gene: TRBV5-1; j_gene: TRBJ2-3; CDR3nt: TGCGCCAGCAGCTTGGGATGGACAGGGGGCACAGATACGCAGTATTTT; CDR3aa: CASSLGWTGGTDTQYF
d_gene: NA; abundance: NA; v_gene: TRBV4-3; j_gene: TRBJ2-3; CDR3nt: TGCGCCAGCAGCCGCGGTGATGCGGGCACAGATACGCAGTATTTT; CDR3aa: CASSRGDAGTDTQYF
d_gene: TRBD1; abundance: NA; v_gene: TRBV6-5; j_gene: TRBJ2-4; CDR3nt: TGTGCCAGCAGTCCACAGGGGTCGGCCAAAAACATTCAGTACTTC; CDR3aa: CASSPQGSAKNIQYF
d_gene: TRBD1; abundance: once; v_gene: TRBV6-5; j_gene: TRBJ2-7; CDR3nt: TGTGCCAGCAGTTACGGGGCAGGGGGCCTGGAGCAGTACTTC; CDR3aa: CASSYGAGGLEQYF
d_gene: TRBD1; abundance: NA; v_gene: TRBV29-1; j_gene: TRBJ2-3; CDR3nt: TGCAGCGTCCTTGGACAGGGGGCAGAAGATACGCAGTATTTT; CDR3aa: CSVLGQGAEDTQYF
d_gene: TRBD2; abundance: NA; v_gene: TRBV7-7; j_gene: TRBJ2-7; CDR3nt: TGTGCCAGCAGCCCGAGCGCGGGAGGTTACGAGCAGTACTTC; CDR3aa: CASSPSAGGYEQYF
d_gene: NA; abundance: NA; v_gene: TRBV19; j_gene: TRBJ2-7; CDR3nt: TGTGCCAGTACCCCCGGGTCTTCAACCTACGAGCAGTACTTC; CDR3aa: CASTPGSSTYEQYF
d_gene: NA; abundance: NA; v_gene: TRBV28; j_gene: TRBJ1-2; CDR3nt: TGTGCCAGCAGAGCTGGGGGGGGGTCGTATGGCTACACCTTC; CDR3aa: CASRAGGGSYGYTF
d_gene: TRBD1; abundance: NA; v_gene: TRBV11-2; j_gene: TRBJ1-1; CDR3nt: TGTGCCAGCAGCTCCGCGGCAGGGGGGACTGAAGCTTTCTTT; CDR3aa: CASSSAAGGTEAFF
d_gene: NA; abundance: NA; v_gene: TRBV6-5; j_gene: TRBJ1-1; CDR3nt: TGTGCCAGCCTGAGACAGATCGGAACTGAAGCTTTCTTT; CDR3aa: CASLRQIGTEAFF
d_gene: NA; abundance: NA; v_gene: TRBV4-1; j_gene: TRBJ1-4; CDR3nt: TGCGCCAGCAGCCAAGAATGGAGTGAGGGTGAAAAACTGTTTTTT; CDR3aa: CASSQEWSEGEKLFF
d_gene: TRBD2; abundance: NA; v_gene: TRBV10-3; j_gene: TRBJ2-3; CDR3nt: TGTGCCATCAGTAAGACTAGCGGGAGGGCCCCAGATACGCAGTATTTT; CDR3aa: CAISKTSGRAPDTQYF
d_gene: NA; abundance: NA; v_gene: TRBV19; j_gene: TRBJ2-4; CDR3nt: TGTGCCAGTAGTAGGGCGTCAGCCAAAAACATTCAGTACTTC; CDR3aa: CASSRASAKNIQYF
d_gene: NA; abundance: NA; v_gene: TRBV30; j_gene: TRBJ2-7; CDR3nt: TGTGCCTGGAGTGCCGAGACCTACGAGCAGTACTTC; CDR3aa: CAWSAETYEQYF
d_gene: TRBD2; abundance: NA; v_gene: TRBV4-2; j_gene: TRBJ2-4; CDR3nt: TGTGCCAGCAGCCCTCTAGCGGGCGCAAACATTCAGTACTTC; CDR3aa: CASSPLAGANIQYF
d_gene: TRBD1; abundance: NA; v_gene: TRBV27; j_gene: TRBJ2-1; CDR3nt: TGTGCCAGCAGTTCCCGGGACAGCTCCTACAATGAGCAGTTCTTC; CDR3aa: CASSSRDSSYNEQFF
d_gene: NA; abundance: few; v_gene: TRBV4-3; j_gene: TRBJ2-3; CDR3nt: TGCGCCAGCAGCCAAGACTCCGCAGATACGCAGTATTTT; CDR3aa: CASSQDSADTQYF
d_gene: TRBD2; abundance: NA; v_gene: TRBV6-5; j_gene: TRBJ2-7; CDR3nt: TGTGCCAGCAGCCGAGCGGGAGGGTACGAGCAGTACTTC; CDR3aa: CASSRAGGYEQYF
d_gene: TRBD2; abundance: NA; v_gene: TRBV4-1; j_gene: TRBJ2-7; CDR3nt: TGCGCCAGCAGCCAAGACGTAATTGTCCGGGGGGGCGGCTACGAGCAGTACTTC; CDR3aa: CASSQDVIVRGGGYEQYF
d_gene: NA; abundance: NA; v_gene: TRBV4-1; j_gene: TRBJ1-4; CDR3nt: TGCGCCAGCAGCCAACCGACAGGCGGAAGGGGAAAACTGTTTTTT; CDR3aa: CASSQPTGGRGKLFF
d_gene: TRBD2; abundance: NA; v_gene: TRBV30; j_gene: TRBJ2-7; CDR3nt: TGTGCCTGGACCGGGGGGGGCATTACCTACGAGCAGTACTTC; CDR3aa: CAWTGGGITYEQYF